This record covers a single TCR beta chain. The specificity of this receptor is unknown. Base qualities are not at hand, and no much larger clone is one base apart. The data were obtained in a study of OX40 agonist ivuxolimab in advanced cancers. In terms of the full investigation: Ivuxolimab was an agonistic, fully human IgG2 monoclonal antibody directed against OX40 (CD134), a costimulatory receptor. The purpose of peripheral TCRbeta sequencing was to test whether ivuxolimab changed TCR sequence diversity and led to clonal T-cell expansion. The paper reports the monotherapy dose-escalation portion (N of about 47 patients) of the phase I ivuxolimab trial. Partial responses occurred in three dose-escalation patients: two with cutaneous melanoma and one with hepatocellular carcinoma. Intravenous ivuxolimab was administered to patients every 2 weeks at six dose levels: 0.01, 0.1, 0.3, 1.5, 3 and 10 mg/kg. Of the approximately 54 patients in dose escalation, around 20 had hepatocellular carcinoma, about 15 had melanoma, 9 had renal cell carcinoma and 9 had head and neck cancer. Prior anti-PD-1, anti-PD-L1 or anti-CTLA-4 therapy was permitted, and checkpoint inhibitors had been received by roughly two fifths of dose-escalation patients. A male proportion of nearly 85% and a mean age of 60 years, ranging from 23 to 79, were recorded for the dose-escalation cohort.

Patients with autoimmune disease history or receiving systemic immunosuppression were excluded from the trial. Peripheral blood for TCR sequencing was collected from all dose cohorts at baseline, on cycle 4 day 1, and on cycle 7 day 1. The samples were drawn from a first-in-human, open-label, multicenter phase I dose-escalation trial of ivuxolimab. Adults with locally advanced or metastatic head and neck squamous cell, hepatocellular, melanoma or renal cell carcinoma were enrolled in the trial. CD4+ and CD8+ T cells were sorted separately from peripheral blood before TCR sequencing. For sequencing of the TCRbeta CDR3 region, genomic DNA was extracted from the sorted cells. TCRbeta CDR3 regions were sequenced using the immunoSEQ Assay. Held by TCRdb, this immuneACCESS table contains in-frame sequences only and omits some clones. Under half of the omission traces to an unresolved V gene where checked; the cause of the rest is unknown. Across this sample there are around 60,000 clones, with about 86% seen only once. The biggest ten clones account for 0.8% to 1% of the sample.

For CDR1 and CDR2, the germline V gene lists SGHRS and YFSETQ. From the cysteine up to the phenylalanine, the CDR3 has a length of 18 residues. The CDR3 DNA has 54 bases and is translated from base 1. Here V drops 4 bases and J drops 3 bases, and the junction holds 18 bases not matched to any gene. Here is what the overall study found, with its caveats: After ivuxolimab, more expanded clones were found on average in CD8+ T cells than in CD4+ T cells. Low levels of normalized T-cell clonal expansion were also seen in some nonresponding patients. The antigen specificity of the clonally expanded peripheral T cells was not determined. Partial responders in the 0.1-3.0 mg/kg groups had among the lowest normalized peripheral clonal expansion, especially among CD8+ T cells. At doses of 0.1 to 3.0 mg/kg, clonal expansion of both CD4+ and CD8+ T cells in blood was seen between baseline and week 6.

The chain couples TRBV5-1 to TRBJ2-5; 7 central nucleotides agree with TRBD2. The source material was CD4+ or CD8+ T cells sorted from blood, sampled in a trial of the OX40 agonist ivuxolimab. The clonotype originates from an adult with an advanced solid tumor such as melanoma, head and neck, liver or kidney cancer. DNA sequence: TGCGCCAGCAGCCCCTCCCGTGGGCTAGCGGCAGGTAAAGAGACCCAGTACTTC. Its protein product is CASSPSRGLAAGKETQYF.